This TCR beta chain was retrieved from a study of cytomegalovirus exposure and HLA in healthy donors. General observations from the study: Altogether, some 170 TCR beta chains were recorded as cytomegalovirus-associated. Donor immune exposure was known only as CMV serostatus. Rare TCR sequences predominated, though certain public TCRs were found in many donors. An apparent linkage of common viral pathogens to several of the most significant clusters emerged in a later analysis.

A multiplex PCR was run with 60 Vbeta primers and 13 Jbeta primers. Some clones are missing from TCRdb's copy, which holds only in-frame ones; the method was immunoSEQ multiplex PCR. The table includes 100,000 to 150,000 clones, roughly 79% detected once. In regard to this clone: Its target is unknown.

The clonotype was recovered from a middle-aged woman in good health and CMV-seronegative. Sequences were obtained from PBMCs.

The CDR3 region is CASSGVAGAGTDTQYF. CDR3 in DNA: TGTGCCAGCAGTGGCGTAGCGGGGGCCGGCACAGATACGCAGTATTTT. The chain carries TRBV28 and TRBJ2-3; 9 bases align to TRBD2. CDR1 MDHEN and CDR2 SYDVKM come from the germline V gene. With V trimmed by 5 bases and J by 1 base, 7 bases remained unmatched. This CDR3 spans 16 amino acids. The variable domain in full, with the rest retrieved from reference TRBV28 and TRBJ2-3, is DVKVTQSSRYLVKRTGEKVFLECVQDMDHENMFWYRQDPGLGLRLIYFSYDVKMKEKGDIPEGYSVSREKKERFSLILESASTNQTSMYLCASSGVAGAGTDTQYFGPGTRLTVL.